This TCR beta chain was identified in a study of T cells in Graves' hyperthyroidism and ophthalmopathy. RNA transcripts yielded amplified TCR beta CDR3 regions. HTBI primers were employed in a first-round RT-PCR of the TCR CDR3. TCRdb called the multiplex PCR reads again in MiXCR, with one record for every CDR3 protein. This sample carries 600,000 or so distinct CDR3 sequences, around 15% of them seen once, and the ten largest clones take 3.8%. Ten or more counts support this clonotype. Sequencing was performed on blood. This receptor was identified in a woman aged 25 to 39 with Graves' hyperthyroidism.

CDR3 in DNA: TGTGCCAGCAGCGCAAACGGGGTCTACGAGCAGTACTTC. It codes for CASSANGVYEQYF. V usage is TRBV2 and J usage is TRBJ2-7, with D perhaps TRBD2 (5 bases). This CDR3 spans 13 amino acids. Germline CDR1 is SNHLY and CDR2 is FYNNEI. V lost 6 bases and J 3 bases, leaving 12 bases between the germline ends.